Following are 28 T cell receptor beta chains from one sample sequenced in a study of blood T cell repertoires in COVID-19. The table came from immunoSEQ multiplex PCR; TCRdb's copy has only in-frame clones and leaves some out. The sample lists more than 95,000 clones, 75% to 95% occurring once. What was sequenced was peripheral blood. Every receptor here comes from a man in his fifties or sixties with acute or convalescent COVID-19.

The chain links TRBV7-9 to TRBJ1-1; D might be TRBD1 (5 bases). This CDR3 contains 17 residues. The germline gives CDR1 SEHNR, CDR2 FQNEAQ (reference sequence). V was clipped by 1 base and J by 3 bases, with 18 bases between them. CDR3 sequence (DNA): TGTGCCAGCAGCTTAGTGATCAGGGTCGAGGAACACACTGAAGCTTTCTTT. This encodes CASSLVIRVEEHTEAFF.

This clone was recorded once. V is TRBV19 and J is TRBJ2-2; no clear D. Germline V gene lookup returns CDR1 LNHDA and CDR2 SQIVND (reference sequence). CDR3 length equals 15 residues. Trimming removed 4 bases from V and 4 bases from J, with 13 bases in between. CDR3 DNA: TGTGCCAGTAGTAAGTTTCACAGCCCCACCGGGGAGCTGTTTTTT. It codes for CASSKFHSPTGELFF.

This rearrangement joins TRBV20-1 to TRBJ1-5, with D possibly being TRBD1 (5 bases). Germline assignment: CDR1 DFQATT and CDR2 SNEGSKA (reference sequence). The CDR3 contains 14 residues. The germline V and J ends were trimmed by 3 bases and 2 bases, with 11 bases remaining between them. The CDR3 sequence is CSASSGVGNQPQHF. CDR3 in DNA: TGCAGTGCTAGTTCGGGGGTCGGCAATCAGCCCCAGCATTTT.

V usage is TRBV19 and J usage is TRBJ1-2, with 11 bases identical to TRBD1. Germline V CDR1 and CDR2: LNHDA, SQIVND (reference sequence). The J segment lost 3 bases and the V segment lost 5 bases, leaving 5 bases of the junction unmatched. This CDR3 is built from 15 residues. CDR3 residues: CASSARTGGDYGYTF. The CDR3 DNA is TGTGCCAGTAGTGCCCGGACAGGGGGCGACTATGGCTACACCTTC.

The chain couples TRBV5-4 to TRBJ1-2, with a possible D match to TRBD1 (6 bases). From germline, CDR1 is SGHNT and CDR2 YYREEE (reference sequence). Between the trimmed V and J ends, which lost 0 bases and 8 bases, there was a span of 8 bases. The CDR3 sequence is 12 residues long. This chain's CDR3 is CASSLDGQGYTF. The CDR3 region has the DNA TGTGCCAGCAGCTTGGATGGACAGGGCTACACCTTC.

This clone was seen once. This chain links TRBV18 with TRBJ2-7; 8 bases map to TRBD2. The CDR3 runs to 15 residues. Germline V gene lookup returns CDR1 KGHSH and CDR2 LQKENI. Trimming took 6 bases from V and 4 from J; bases not matched to a gene: 11. The CDR3 DNA is TGTGCCAGCTCGCCCGGGGGGGCGGGCCTTTACGAGCAGTACGTC. Its protein is CASSPGGAGLYEQYV.

The chain uses TRBV6-5 and TRBJ2-2; weak D call: TRBD2 (5 bases). The CDR3 has 15 residues. Per the germline V gene, CDR1 is MNHEY and CDR2 is SVGAGI. Trimming cost V 2 bases and J 5 bases, with 12 bases left between them. CDR3 loop: CASSYLRGVTGELFF. CDR3 sequence (DNA): TGTGCCAGCAGTTACCTCCGGGGAGTAACCGGGGAGCTGTTTTTT.

The chain is built from TRBV5-1 and TRBJ1-5, with D possibly matching TRBD1 (5 bases). Germline loops: CDR1 SGHRS, CDR2 YFSETQ. Trimming removed 4 bases from V and 1 base from J, with 21 bases in between. The CDR3 covers 18 residues. This CDR3 reads CASSPLPGTPTSNQPQHF. The CDR3, as DNA: TGCGCCAGCAGCCCTTTACCCGGGACTCCTACGAGCAATCAGCCCCAGCATTTT.

The chain employs TRBV6-5 and TRBJ1-1, with D possibly TRBD1 on 5 matching bases. V shed 0 bases and J shed 3 bases, with 11 bases lying between them. Germline-derived CDR1 and CDR2 are MNHEY and SVGAGI. There are 15 residues in the CDR3. The chain's CDR3 is CASSYSAAGDTEAFF. The CDR3 DNA is TGTGCCAGCAGTTACTCGGCGGCGGGGGACACTGAAGCTTTCTTT.

A few counts support this clone. The chain links TRBV6-5 to TRBJ1-2; 8 nucleotides align to TRBD1. The CDR3 spans 12 residues. CDR1 MNHEY and CDR2 SVGAGI come from the germline V gene. V was clipped by 6 bases and J by 7 bases; unmatched bases: 4. The CDR3 nucleotides are TGTGCCAGCAGCTACAGGGGGTCTGGCTACACCTTC. Translating it yields CASSYRGSGYTF.

V is TRBV11-2 and J is TRBJ2-5, with D maybe TRBD1 (7 bases). Trimming removed 5 bases from V and 5 bases from J, with 18 bases in between. This CDR3 region has 15 residues. Germline assignment: CDR1 SGHAT and CDR2 FQNNGV. The CDR3, as DNA: TGTGCCAGCAGCCCCCCCAGGGGGGCCAGGGAGACCCAGTACTTC. Amino acids: CASSPPRGARETQYF.

This clone was detected a few times. The J gene is TRBJ2-5, the V gene TRBV7-9, with D possibly TRBD1 on 6 matching bases. The germline CDR1 and CDR2 sequences are SEHNR and FQNEAQ (reference sequence). The CDR3 extends over 14 amino acids. V was shortened by 2 bases and J by 5 bases, with 12 bases between the two germline ends. In DNA, the CDR3 is TGTGCCAGCAGCTTACCAGGGGCGAGGGAGACCCAGTACTTC. Translated, it gives CASSLPGARETQYF.

This sequence joins TRBV19 and TRBJ1-5; 8 bases agree with TRBD1. Germline assignment: CDR1 LNHDA and CDR2 SQIVND (reference sequence). This CDR3 spans 15 amino acids. V trimming: 7 bases; J trimming: 4 bases; junction bases outside the gene matches: 9. The CDR3 is CASTLMGQENQPQHF. The CDR3 DNA follows: TGTGCCAGTACCCTTATGGGACAGGAAAATCAGCCCCAGCATTTT.

The rearrangement uses TRBV19 and TRBJ1-6; 8 bases are shared with TRBD1. After removal of 7 bases from V and 9 bases from J, the junction contained 8 bases not matched to a gene. The CDR3 runs to 14 residues. The germline V gene has CDR1 LNHDA and CDR2 SQIVND (reference sequence). The CDR3 is CASTSDRDGSPLHF. In nucleotides, the CDR3 is TGTGCCAGTACCTCGGACAGGGACGGTTCACCCCTCCACTTT.

This clone has a handful of counts. The chain recombines TRBV18 with TRBJ1-5, with 7 bases that match TRBD1. Germline V lookup: CDR1 KGHSH, CDR2 LQKENI. With V trimmed by 3 bases and J by 8 bases, 7 bases remained unmatched. The CDR3 covers 14 residues. The CDR3 DNA reads TGTGCCAGCTCACCGACAGGGCGTGGTGAGCCCCAGCATTTT. Translating gives CASSPTGRGEPQHF.

This chain links TRBV24-1 with TRBJ2-2; D gene unclear. Deletions cut 5 bases from V and 7 bases from J, with 7 bases between. Looked up from germline, CDR1 is KGHDR and CDR2 is SFDVKD. This CDR3 has 12 amino acids. CDR3 nucleotides: TGTGCCACCAGTGCAAGAGACGGGGAGCTGTTTTTT. Protein sequence: CATSARDGELFF.

CDR3 sequence: CASSPMGAGGLRGTQYF. CDR3 DNA: TGTGCCAGCAGCCCAATGGGAGCGGGGGGGCTAAGGGGTACGCAGTATTTT. The J gene is TRBJ2-3, the V gene TRBV3-1 (or the pseudogene TRBV3-2); TRBD2 matches at 10 bases. The CDR3 extends over 17 amino acids. Trimming took 4 bases from V and 8 from J; bases not matched to a gene: 15. The germline V gene encodes CDR1 LGHDT and CDR2 YNNKEL (reference sequence).

V usage is TRBV4-1 and J usage is TRBJ1-1; D uncertain. Germline lookup yields CDR1 MGHRA and CDR2 YSYEKL. The CDR3 loop spans 16 amino acids. V shed 0 bases and J shed 1 base, with 12 bases lying between them. The DNA of the CDR3 is TGCGCCAGCAGCCAAGATTACGGGGAACCGAACACTGAAGCTTTCTTT. The encoded protein is CASSQDYGEPNTEAFF.

This sequence joins TRBV10-2 and TRBJ1-5; weak D call: TRBD1 (6 bases). V lost 3 bases, J lost 7 bases, and 10 bases lay in between. This CDR3 is built from 13 residues. CDR1 WSHSY and CDR2 SAAADI come from the germline V gene. The CDR3 region is CASSEQGGQPQHF. The CDR3 nucleotides read TGCGCCAGCAGTGAACAGGGCGGGCAGCCCCAGCATTTT.

The chain joins TRBV9 to TRBJ1-1; D uncertain. This CDR3 comprises 13 residues. CDR1 and CDR2 from the germline V gene are SGDLS and YYNGEE. V was clipped by 4 bases and J by 7 bases, with 14 bases between them. DNA for the CDR3: TGTGCCAGCAGCCCCCGGGGTCGGGGTGAAGCTTTCTTT. It translates to CASSPRGRGEAFF.

This clone was counted a single time. The chain links TRBV5-6 to TRBJ2-3, with D perhaps matching TRBD1 (8 bases). Germline lookup yields CDR1 SGHDT and CDR2 YYEEEE. The CDR3 sequence is 16 residues long. With 4 bases removed from V and 2 bases from J, the gap between germline ends came to 17 bases. The DNA for the CDR3 is TGTGCCAGCAGCCCAGACAGGGGAGGGTACACAGATACGCAGTATTTT. Residues: CASSPDRGGYTDTQYF.

This chain joins TRBV19 and TRBJ2-1, with 8 bases matching TRBD1. Germline V CDR1 and CDR2: LNHDA, SQIVND (reference sequence). Trimming at V came to 1 base and at J to 10 bases, leaving 9 bases not matched to a gene. This CDR3 is 15 amino acids long. CDR3 region: CASSIGGQGAEEQFF. The CDR3 DNA follows: TGTGCCAGTAGTATAGGAGGGCAGGGGGCTGAGGAGCAGTTCTTC.

The CDR3 loop reads CASSVVQRGTYGYTF. The CDR3 DNA reads TGTGCCAGCAGCGTAGTGCAGCGGGGAACATATGGCTACACCTTC. The chain couples TRBV9 to TRBJ1-2; D is undetermined. CDR1 SGDLS and CDR2 YYNGEE come from the germline V gene. This CDR3 has 15 amino acids. The ends were cut back, 0 bases at V and 5 bases at J, with 14 bases in the middle.

The rearrangement joins TRBV18 to TRBJ2-2, with a possible D match to TRBD2 (5 bases). Per the germline V gene, CDR1 is KGHSH and CDR2 is LQKENI. The V gene lost 0 bases and the J gene lost 3 bases, with 5 bases spanning the gap. This CDR3 spans 14 amino acids. The CDR3 coding sequence is TGTGCCAGCTCACCACCGCGGGACACCGGGGAGCTGTTTTTT. Protein: CASSPPRDTGELFF.

V is TRBV6-5 and J is TRBJ1-1; no reliable D call. CDR1 MNHEY and CDR2 SVGAGI come from the germline V gene. CDR3 length: 15 residues. V was pared by 4 bases and J by 2 bases, with 14 bases between. The CDR3 DNA sequence: TGTGCCAGCAGTTGGGCTTCCCCCCTTAACACTGAAGCTTTCTTT. This translates into CASSWASPLNTEAFF.

The chain is built from TRBV6-6 and TRBJ1-3; a weak D match, TRBD1 (5 bases). The V gene lost 0 bases and the J gene lost 3 bases, with 9 bases spanning the gap. The CDR3 spans 15 residues. Germline V gene lookup returns CDR1 MNHNY and CDR2 SVGAGI (reference sequence). The CDR3 nucleotides read TGTGCCAGCAGTTACTCGCAGGGTCATGGAAACACCATATATTTT. Protein product: CASSYSQGHGNTIYF.

The chain carries TRBV3-1 (or the pseudogene TRBV3-2) and TRBJ1-6; D is unresolved. The CDR3 has 18 residues. With 0 bases removed from V and 7 bases from J, the gap between germline ends came to 19 bases. Germline CDR1 is LGHDT and CDR2 is YNNKEL (reference sequence). CDR3: CASSQDVGPVILNSPLHF. The CDR3 coding sequence is TGTGCCAGCAGCCAAGATGTTGGGCCGGTAATTCTAAATTCACCCCTCCACTTT.

The chain couples TRBV19 to TRBJ1-2, with a weak D call TRBD1 (6 bases). CDR3 length: 16 amino acids. Germline-derived CDR1 and CDR2 are LNHDA and SQIVND (reference sequence). The V and J ends lost 6 bases and 0 bases respectively, with 17 bases between them. The CDR3 DNA reads as TGTGCCAGTAGCACATTTGGACAGAAATCTAACTATGGCTACACCTTC. Translated, it gives CASSTFGQKSNYGYTF.